This T cell receptor (beta chain) derives from a study of blood T cell repertoires in COVID-19 (dated by TCRdb to between 2020 and 2021). About the study as a whole: Collaborator samples came from the United States, Italy and Spain and covered acute and convalescent phases of COVID-19. The material from the prospective study consisted of cDNA or gDNA derived from T cells, B-cell-depleted T cells, or PBMCs. Deeply sampled blood TCRbeta repertoires from subjects exposed to, actively infected with, or recovered from COVID-19 were included in the dataset. The repertoires were made available in a free public database intended to serve as a resource for research on the immune response to SARS-CoV-2. Samples were obtained from the ongoing ImmuneRACE study (first 160 participants) and from 1,254 subjects provided by 6 global collaborators. Nearly every sample came with metadata listing a de-identified subject ID, COVID-19 status, age in years and sex. Where HLA class I and class II types were available, the types were taken from metadata supplied by the sample provider, not from assay-based typing. Here is what the overall study found, with its caveats: The amount of clinical and demographic metadata varied by source and participant and was provided uncurated.

Remarks on this clone: The antigen this receptor binds is unknown. No much larger clonotype is one base removed from it; base qualities were not supplied.

In the prospective study, participants were 18 to 89 years old, resided in approximately 22 geographic areas of the United States, and were enrolled through a virtual design. In the prospective study, participants were assigned to cohorts based on the clinical history participants reported in a screening survey and a study questionnaire. Recovered participants in ImmuneRACE Cohort 3 were defined by two consecutive negative NP/OP PCR tests, clearance by a healthcare professional, or resolution of symptoms. Mobile phlebotomists in the prospective study collected whole blood, serum and a nasopharyngeal or oropharyngeal swab from every participant. Additional blood draws and questionnaires over an approximately 2-month period could optionally be provided by prospective study participants. Prospective study blood samples were shipped either frozen or at room temperature before DNA extraction. Reading from cysteine to phenylalanine, the CDR3 counts 15 amino acids. Of the read, only the CDR3 DNA is kept; its 45 bases are in frame from base 1. From a lookup of the germline V gene, CDR1 and CDR2 are MNHEY and SVGEGT. V is cut by 6 bases and J by 4 bases, and the space between the germline ends is 13 bases.

TCRbeta CDR3 regions were amplified from genomic DNA using the immunoSEQ Assay, a bias-controlled multiplex PCR. Per the source publication's procedure: The number of nucleated cells in each sample was estimated from the amplification of reference gene primers within the assay. Sequence reads were collapsed and filtered to measure the absolute abundance of every unique TCRbeta CDR3 rearrangement. Productive Simpson clonality was computed per sample as the square root of Simpson's diversity index over productive rearrangements. Not all clones reach the TCRdb copy of this immuneACCESS table, which keeps in-frame sequences only. Checked studies attribute under half of the gap to unresolved V genes and leave the rest unexplained. V, J and clone size reflect that table, while D and trimming were determined from the DNA. The sample table holds about 250,000 clones, of which 70% to 90% were seen once. Together, the top ten hold approximately 1.6% of the sample.

Sequences were obtained from PBMCs or T cells enriched from blood (not recorded which). The TCR comes from a man aged 35 to 55 who had recovered from COVID-19. The V gene is TRBV6-2 or TRBV6-3 and the J gene is TRBJ1-6; TRBD1 is a weak D gene call, 5 bases matching. The CDR3 sequence is CASSPSRQYNSPLHF. The nucleotide sequence reads as follows: TGTGCCAGCAGCCCCTCAAGACAGTATAATTCACCCCTCCACTTT.